This TCR beta chain appears in the sequencing data of a study of OX40 agonist ivuxolimab in advanced cancers. The table came from immunoSEQ multiplex PCR; TCRdb's copy has only in-frame clones and leaves some out. The table includes tens of thousands of clones, approximately 90% detected once. Germline V gene sequence: CDR1 SGHNT, CDR2 YYREEE (reference sequence). CDR3 size: 13 residues. V shed 2 bases, J shed 4 bases, and the junction held 1 base outside the gene matches. The J gene is TRBJ1-1, the V gene TRBV5-4; TRBD1 matches at 8 bases. The sample here was CD4+ or CD8+ T cells sorted from blood, taken in a trial of the OX40 agonist ivuxolimab. This receptor was obtained from an adult with an advanced solid tumor such as melanoma, head and neck, liver or kidney cancer. The CDR3 region has the DNA TGTGCCAGCAGCTTCGGACAGGGCACTGAAGCTTTCTTT. This gives the protein CASSFGQGTEAFF.